This T cell receptor beta chain was retrieved from a study of blood T cell repertoires in COVID-19. The CDR3 spans 20 residues. V shed 5 bases and J 2 bases; nucleotides not matched to a gene: 19. CDR1 and CDR2 from the germline V gene are SQVTM and ANQGSEA. Assay used: immunoSEQ multiplex PCR; TCRdb lists only in-frame clones, some missing. The sample includes 150,000 or so clones, roughly 93% of them seen just once. The chain links TRBV29-1 to TRBJ2-5; 14 nucleotides line up with TRBD2. The sample taken for sequencing was peripheral blood. This receptor was taken from a woman between 45 and 60 years old with acute or convalescent COVID-19. The CDR3: CSVREGTSGGHPRGQETQYF. Written as DNA, the CDR3 is TGCAGCGTTCGAGAGGGGACTAGCGGGGGACACCCTCGGGGACAAGAGACCCAGTACTTC.